This TCR beta chain appears in the sequencing data of a study of blood T cell repertoires in COVID-19. As for the study in general: Sites in the United States, Italy and Spain provided acute and convalescent COVID-19 samples.

Germline V CDR1 and CDR2: SEHNR, FQNEAQ (reference sequence). J gave up 4 bases and V 4 bases, and 10 bases lay outside the gene matches. This CDR3 is built from 16 residues. Authors' data handling: Quantification of nucleated cells was approximated via reference gene primer amplification. Data came from immunoSEQ multiplex PCR; TCRdb stores just in-frame clones and leaves some out. The V and J calls and clone size come from that table; D and trimming were worked out from the DNA. The sample includes about 250,000 clones, roughly 83% of them seen just once. The sample consisted of peripheral blood. The V and J genes are TRBV7-9 and TRBJ2-1, with 7 bases lining up with TRBD2. The receptor was derived from a man older than 75 with acute or convalescent COVID-19. Here the CDR3 DNA reads TGTGCCAGCAGCTCCTTTTCGGGGAGGGCATACAATGAGCAGTTCTTC. It encodes CASSSFSGRAYNEQFF.